This T cell receptor beta chain was captured in a study of technical replicates of blood from a handful of donors. In germline, CDR1 is LNHDA, CDR2 SQIVND (reference sequence). This CDR3 is 15 amino acids long. V lost 3 bases, J lost 2 bases, and 4 bases stayed unmatched. The protocol was immunoSEQ multiplex PCR, while the TCRdb copy is restricted to in-frame clones and leaves out a portion. The sample yields 68,000 or so clones, about 97% seen once. The gene calls are TRBV19 and TRBJ1-5; 7 bases are shared with TRBD1. This TCR was sampled from a human donor in good health. The sample comprised T cells isolated from PBMCs. CDR3 protein: CASSIDTGGNQPQHF. The CDR3 nucleotides read TGTGCCAGTAGTATCGATACAGGGGGCAATCAGCCCCAGCATTTT.